Given below is one T cell receptor beta chain in context. Its cognate antigen is unknown. Expressed TCRB transcripts were sequenced, since all the RNA that had been isolated was reverse transcribed. This table comes from immunoSEQ multiplex PCR, and its TCRdb copy is limited to in-frame clones, with some not included. The table has 250,000 to 300,000 clones, approximately 14% seen once; the top ten hold about 0.017%. The data are from a study of beta chain features in type 1 diabetes. Study observations and caveats: Researchers report that Type 1 diabetes patients had moderately but significantly shorter TCRB CDR3s across all four CD4+ subsets. Naive, central memory and Treg TCRB repertoires appeared more alike in patients than in healthy donors.

Between the trimmed V and J ends, which lost 0 bases and 6 bases, there was a span of 20 bases. The CDR3 is 16 residues long. Germline assignment: CDR1 GTSNPN and CDR2 SVGIG (reference sequence). Material for sequencing was naive CD4+ T cells from blood. The chain carries TRBV30 and TRBJ1-1; D is unclear. This clonotype was obtained from a man under 40 with type 1 diabetes. In DNA form, the CDR3 reads TGTGCCTGGAGTGTACAGAGGATCCTAGAGAGGGCTGAAGCTTTCTTT. Its translation is CAWSVQRILERAEAFF.